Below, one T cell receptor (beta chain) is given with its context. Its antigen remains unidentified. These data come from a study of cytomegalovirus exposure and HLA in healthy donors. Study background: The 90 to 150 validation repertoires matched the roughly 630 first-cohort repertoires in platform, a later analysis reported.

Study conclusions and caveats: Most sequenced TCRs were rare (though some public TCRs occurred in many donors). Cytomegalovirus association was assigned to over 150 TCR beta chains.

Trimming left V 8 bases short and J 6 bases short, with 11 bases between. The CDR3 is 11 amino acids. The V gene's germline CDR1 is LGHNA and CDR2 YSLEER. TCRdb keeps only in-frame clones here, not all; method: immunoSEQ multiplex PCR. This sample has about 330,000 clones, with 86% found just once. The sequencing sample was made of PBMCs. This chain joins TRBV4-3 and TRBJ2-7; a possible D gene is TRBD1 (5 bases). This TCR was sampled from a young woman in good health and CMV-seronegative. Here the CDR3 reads CASWAGCEQYF. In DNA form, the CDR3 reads TGCGCCAGCTGGGCAGGGTGCGAGCAGTACTTC.